The next 9 T cell receptor beta chains were all read from a single sample in a study of blood T cell repertoires in COVID-19. This table comes from immunoSEQ multiplex PCR, and its TCRdb copy is limited to in-frame clones, with some not included. The profile covers over 600,000 clones, with over 80% appearing a single time and under 0.3% taken by the ten largest. The specimen sequenced was peripheral blood. These receptors originate from a woman in her late teens or twenties with acute or convalescent COVID-19.

This clone was seen only a few times. The rearrangement uses TRBV4-3 and TRBJ2-1; 9 nucleotides align to TRBD2. After removal of 1 base from V and 6 bases from J, the junction contained 13 bases not matched to a gene. This CDR3 region has 18 residues. Germline V gene lookup returns CDR1 LGHNA and CDR2 YSLEER. DNA for the CDR3: TGCGCCAGCAGCCAAGGCGTTCGGCTTGGGACTAGCTTCAATGAGCAGTTCTTC. Its protein product is CASSQGVRLGTSFNEQFF.

The V call is TRBV19, the J call TRBJ1-4; the D gene is possibly TRBD1 (6 bases). Deletions cut 6 bases from V and 0 bases from J, with 8 bases between. Germline CDR1 reads LNHDA; CDR2 reads SQIVND (reference sequence). The CDR3 contains 14 residues. CDR3 loop: CASRDRPTNEKLFF. Here the CDR3 DNA reads TGTGCCAGTAGGGACAGACCAACTAATGAAAAACTGTTTTTT.

V gene TRBV6-4 combines with J gene TRBJ2-2; D gene unclear. CDR1 and CDR2 from the germline V gene are MRHNA and SNTAGT. V gave up 3 bases and J gave up 0 bases, with 8 bases separating them. The length of the CDR3 is 15 residues. Here the CDR3 reads CASSESGSNTGELFF. In DNA form, the CDR3 reads TGTGCCAGCAGTGAATCAGGATCGAACACCGGGGAGCTGTTTTTT.

This chain uses TRBV7-2 with TRBJ2-1; tentatively, D is TRBD2 (6 bases). Germline loops: CDR1 SGHTA, CDR2 FQGNSA. The CDR3 consists of 16 residues. Trimming shortened V by 3 bases and J by 7 bases, and 19 bases separated the two germline ends. In DNA, the CDR3 is TGTGCCAGCAGCTTGAAGGAGGGATGGGTAGCTAATGAGCAGTTCTTC. This sequence encodes CASSLKEGWVANEQFF.

This chain links TRBV7-3 with TRBJ2-7; weak D call: TRBD1 (6 bases). The V end lost 3 bases, the J end lost 0 bases, and 9 bases lay between the germline ends. The CDR3 extends over 14 amino acids. Germline CDR1 and CDR2: SGHTA and FQGTGA. CDR3 DNA: TGTGCCAGCAGCTTTCAGGGGAGCTCCTACGAGCAGTACTTC. Translating it yields CASSFQGSSYEQYF.

The chain combines TRBV10-3 with TRBJ2-7; 8 nucleotides match TRBD1. Looked up from germline, CDR1 is ENHRY and CDR2 is SYGVKD. V shed 4 bases, J shed 5 bases, and the junction held 10 bases outside the gene matches. The CDR3 extends over 15 amino acids. The CDR3 protein is CAISAVQGAPHEQYF. CDR3 bases: TGTGCCATCAGTGCGGTGCAGGGGGCGCCCCACGAGCAGTACTTC.

The CDR3 spells CASSVRGGTYNEQFF. In DNA form, the CDR3 reads TGTGCCAGTAGTGTTAGAGGCGGGACCTACAATGAGCAGTTCTTC. The genes are TRBV19 and TRBJ2-1, with TRBD2 as a possible D gene (6 bases). Between the trimmed V and J ends, which lost 5 bases and 2 bases, there was a span of 13 bases. The CDR3 length is 15 residues. The germline V gene has CDR1 LNHDA and CDR2 SQIVND (reference sequence).

The rearrangement uses TRBV29-1 and TRBJ1-1, with TRBD1 matching 7 bases. The length of the CDR3 is 15 residues. J lost 5 bases, V lost 4 bases, and 13 bases had no gene match. CDR1 and CDR2 from the germline V gene are SQVTM and ANQGSEA. CDR3 loop: CSVVVQGKGRTEAFF. The DNA for the CDR3 is TGCAGCGTTGTCGTACAGGGGAAGGGTAGAACTGAAGCTTTCTTT.

The chain recombines TRBV7-9 with TRBJ1-1; TRBD1 agrees at 7 bases. The junction had 12 bases not matched to a gene; V was cut back by 5 bases and J by 3 bases. Germline CDR1 reads SEHNR; CDR2 reads FQNEAQ (reference sequence). The CDR3 runs to 16 residues. The CDR3 loop reads CASSTSSWDSYTEAFF. The CDR3, as DNA: TGTGCCAGCAGCACTAGCTCCTGGGACAGCTACACTGAAGCTTTCTTT.